These 8 T cell receptor beta chains came from one sample sequenced in a study of blood T cell repertoires in COVID-19. The repertoire was sequenced with immunoSEQ multiplex PCR; TCRdb's copy has only in-frame clones and lacks some. The sample has 150,000 to 200,000 clones; roughly 88% are singletons. Sequenced material: PBMCs or T cells enriched from blood (not recorded which). The source is a woman aged 55 to 70 who had recovered from COVID-19.

This sequence joins TRBV15 and TRBJ1-6, with 9 bases fitting TRBD1. Germline V CDR1 and CDR2: LNHNV, YYDKDF (reference sequence). With V trimmed by 3 bases and J by 10 bases, 7 bases remained unmatched. CDR3 length equals 15 residues. The chain's CDR3 is CATSRDRTGDSPLHF. DNA for the CDR3: TGTGCCACCAGCAGGGACAGGACAGGGGACTCACCCCTCCACTTT.

V usage is TRBV21-1 and J usage is TRBJ1-6; TRBD1, the D gene given by the table, was not confirmed from the DNA. TRBV21-1 is a known pseudogene. The CDR3 is made up of 15 amino acids. The CDR3 bases are TGTGCCAGCAGCAAAGCCAGGACAGGGGAATCACCCCTCCACTTT. Protein product: CASSKARTGESPLHF.

This clone was observed once. V is TRBV3-1 (or the pseudogene TRBV3-2) and J is TRBJ1-3; no definite D call. The CDR3 consists of 16 residues. The V end was cut by 0 bases, the J end by 0 bases, with 9 bases between. CDR1 is LGHDT, CDR2 YNNKEL, per germline (reference sequence). CDR3 in DNA: TGTGCCAGCAGCCAAGATTACAGCCTCTCTGGAAACACCATATATTTT. Translation gives CASSQDYSLSGNTIYF.

The rearrangement links TRBV19 to TRBJ1-4, with unresolved D. Trimming stripped 8 bases from V and 4 bases from J, with 14 bases between. The CDR3 spans 14 residues. Per the germline V gene, CDR1 is LNHDA and CDR2 is SQIVND (reference sequence). The CDR3 spells CASQGWSGNEKLFF. Here the CDR3 DNA reads TGTGCCAGTCAAGGTTGGAGTGGTAATGAAAAACTGTTTTTT.

This clone was observed a few times. The CDR3 nucleotides read TGTGCCAGCAGTGAAGCCGGGACAGGGGCTGGAAACACCATATATTTT. This translates into CASSEAGTGAGNTIYF. The chain uses TRBV6-1 and TRBJ1-3; 10 nucleotides line up with TRBD1. This CDR3 region has 16 residues. Germline CDR1 reads MNHNS; CDR2 reads SASEGT. With V trimmed by 0 bases and J by 2 bases, 1 base remained unmatched.

In its sample, this clone was seen a few times. The genes are TRBV30 and TRBJ1-1; D might be TRBD1 (5 bases). Trimming pared 3 bases from V and 8 bases from J, leaving 13 bases between. This CDR3 is 12 amino acids long. The germline V gene encodes CDR1 GTSNPN and CDR2 SVGIG (reference sequence). Here the CDR3 reads CAWRRGGSEAFF. The CDR3 DNA is TGTGCCTGGAGACGCGGGGGGAGCGAAGCTTTCTTT. The whole variable domain, remainder taken from reference TRBV30 and TRBJ1-1, is SQTIHQWPATLVQPVGSPLSLECTVEGTSNPNLYWYRQAAGRGLQLLFYSVGIGQISSEVPQNLSASRPQDRQFILSSKKLLLSDSGFYLCAWRRGGSEAFFGQGTRLTVV.

The genes are TRBV6-1 and TRBJ1-2; no firm D call. This CDR3 comprises 11 residues. The V end was cut by 10 bases, the J end by 1 base, with 7 bases between. Germline CDR1 and CDR2: MNHNS and SASEGT. CDR3 DNA sequence: TGTGCCACTTACTTTAACTATGGCTACACCTTC. It yields the protein CATYFNYGYTF.

This sequence joins TRBV4-1 and TRBJ1-5; 7 bases map to TRBD1. The CDR3 contains 15 residues. From germline, CDR1 is MGHRA and CDR2 YSYEKL. The ends lost 1 base at V and 9 bases at J; junction bases unmatched: 9. The CDR3 reads CASSQVGAGGWPQHF. CDR3 sequence (DNA): TGCGCCAGCAGCCAAGTAGGGGCAGGGGGGTGGCCCCAGCATTTT.